The present TCR beta chain was sequenced within a study of T cell changes during pregnancy in multiple sclerosis. This clone was recorded once. Here immunoSEQ multiplex PCR was the method, and the copy in TCRdb shows in-frame clones only, minus some. The table shows about 47,000 clones, with approximately 92% occurring only once. This CDR3 contains 15 residues. J lost 4 bases, V lost 6 bases, and 8 bases had no gene match. The V gene's germline CDR1 is SNHLY and CDR2 FYNNEI. The sample here was CD8+ T cells from peripheral blood mononuclear cells, taken in the second trimester of pregnancy. This TCR was sampled from a female donor with multiple sclerosis, enrolled in a pregnancy study. The rearrangement joins TRBV2 to TRBJ1-3; 8 bases map to TRBD1. The CDR3 DNA is TGTGCCAGCAGCGCGGACAGGGAAGGAGGAAACACCATATATTTT. Amino acids: CASSADREGGNTIYF. Supplemented by reference TRBV2 and TRBJ1-3, the full variable domain reads EPEVTQTPSHQVTQMGQEVILRCVPISNHLYFYWYRQILGQKVEFLVSFYNNEISEKSEIFDDQFSVERPDGSNFTLKIRSTKLEDSAMYFCASSADREGGNTIYFGEGSWLTVV.